The 14 T cell receptor beta chains listed next were all sequenced from one sample in a study of identifying expanded T cells in peripheral blood. Assay used: immunoSEQ multiplex PCR; TCRdb lists only in-frame clones, some missing. The sample carries tens of thousands of clones, around 90% recorded once. Specimen: blood. The receptors derive from a person aged 18 to 75 in good health.

This clone showed up just once. This sequence joins TRBV7-9 and TRBJ2-2; D uncertain. Between the trimmed V and J ends, which lost 1 base and 2 bases, there was a span of 8 bases. Germline V gene lookup returns CDR1 SEHNR and CDR2 FQNEAQ (reference sequence). The CDR3 contains 15 residues. The CDR3: CASSLGGSNTGELFF. As DNA, the CDR3 is TGTGCCAGCAGCTTAGGGGGAAGCAACACCGGGGAGCTGTTTTTT.

The V and J genes are TRBV2 and TRBJ1-2; the D is unclear. V gave up 3 bases and J gave up 2 bases, with 4 bases separating them. CDR3 length: 12 residues. Per the germline V gene, CDR1 is SNHLY and CDR2 is FYNNEI. The CDR3 DNA reads as TGTGCCAGCAGTGAGGGAAACTATGGCTACACCTTC. This gives the protein CASSEGNYGYTF.

The V call is TRBV11-3, the J call TRBJ2-7, with 12 bases matching TRBD2. J gave up 4 bases and V 5 bases, and 12 bases lay outside the gene matches. CDR3 size: 17 residues. Germline CDR1 SGHNT, CDR2 YENEEA. The CDR3 here is CASSGLAGTTQGYEQYF. The CDR3 nucleotides read TGTGCCAGCAGCGGACTAGCGGGAACTACGCAGGGGTACGAGCAGTACTTC.

The chain has TRBV5-1 and TRBJ1-5; no clear D. Trimming removed 0 bases from V and 6 bases from J, with 16 bases in between. This CDR3 contains 16 residues. The germline V gene has CDR1 SGHRS and CDR2 YFSETQ. CDR3 residues: CASSLGGAVAGQPQHF. DNA for the CDR3: TGCGCCAGCAGCTTGGGGGGAGCGGTTGCGGGTCAGCCCCAGCATTTT. The entire variable domain, with the rest obtained from reference TRBV5-1 and TRBJ1-5, is as follows: KAGVTQTPRYLIKTRGQQVTLSCSPISGHRSVSWYQQTPGQGLQFLFEYFSETQRNKGNFPGRFSGRQFSNSRSEMNVSTLELGDSALYLCASSLGGAVAGQPQHFGDGTRLSIL.

The J gene is TRBJ2-2, the V gene TRBV9; 7 nucleotides line up with TRBD2. The germline V gene has CDR1 SGDLS and CDR2 YYNGEE. The V and J ends lost 0 bases and 4 bases, in that order; junction bases with no gene match: 9. The CDR3 length is 17 residues. CDR3 in amino acids: CASSVAPGGTLTGELFF. In DNA, the CDR3 is TGTGCCAGCAGCGTAGCCCCGGGAGGAACGCTCACCGGGGAGCTGTTTTTT. Looking up the rest from reference TRBV9 and TRBJ2-2 gives the full variable domain: DSGVTQTPKHLITATGQRVTLRCSPRSGDLSVYWYQQSLDQGLQFLIQYYNGEERAKGNILERFSAQQFPDLHSELNLSSLELGDSALYFCASSVAPGGTLTGELFFGEGSRLTVL.

The gene calls are TRBV27 and TRBJ2-5; D unresolved. The CDR3 is 13 residues long. In germline, CDR1 is MNHEY, CDR2 SMNVEV (reference sequence). V was clipped by 6 bases and J by 3 bases, with 11 bases between them. CDR3 sequence reads: CASSLGPKETQYF. Written as DNA, the CDR3 is TGTGCCAGCAGCTTGGGCCCAAAAGAGACCCAGTACTTC.

The chain uses TRBV19 and TRBJ2-1; tentatively, D is TRBD1 or TRBD2 (6 bases each). Germline assignment: CDR1 LNHDA and CDR2 SQIVND (reference sequence). The CDR3 has 16 residues. Trimming removed 4 bases at V and 9 bases at J, with 22 bases between. The CDR3 DNA reads TGTGCCAGTAGTAGCGGGACATACCTGGGAGGCAGTGAGCAGTTCTTC. This encodes CASSSGTYLGGSEQFF.

This chain uses TRBV6-6 with TRBJ1-2; D gene unclear. The CDR3 contains 15 residues. The germline gives CDR1 MNHNY, CDR2 SVGAGI (reference sequence). Trimming took 7 bases from V and 8 from J, leaving 23 bases between them. Written as DNA, the CDR3 is TGTGCCAGCACAGACTCGGCCGGTCTCCGACGGGGCTACACCTTC. Amino acid sequence: CASTDSAGLRRGYTF.

Here the CDR3 reads CAWSAQDTEAFF. The CDR3 coding sequence is TGTGCCTGGAGCGCTCAGGACACTGAAGCTTTCTTT. This rearrangement joins TRBV30 to TRBJ1-1; D is uncertain. Trimming cost V 3 bases and J 3 bases, with 8 bases left between them. The CDR3 consists of 12 residues. CDR1 and CDR2 from the germline V gene are GTSNPN and SVGIG (reference sequence).

In this sample, this clone turned up once. This chain joins TRBV5-1 and TRBJ1-2; 10 bases match TRBD1. The CDR3 is 15 amino acids. Per the germline V gene, CDR1 is SGHRS and CDR2 is YFSETQ. V lost 4 bases to trimming and J lost 7 bases; unmatched junction nucleotides: 10. The CDR3 DNA reads as TGCGCCAGCAGCCCCCAGGGGGGGACAGGGGCTGGCTACACCTTC. Residues: CASSPQGGTGAGYTF. The entire variable domain, with the rest obtained from reference TRBV5-1 and TRBJ1-2, is as follows: KAGVTQTPRYLIKTRGQQVTLSCSPISGHRSVSWYQQTPGQGLQFLFEYFSETQRNKGNFPGRFSGRQFSNSRSEMNVSTLELGDSALYLCASSPQGGTGAGYTFGSGTRLTVV.

The chain links TRBV30 to TRBJ1-2, with D hard to call. The CDR3 extends over 13 amino acids. V dropped 0 bases and J dropped 6 bases, with 11 bases sitting between them. CDR1 and CDR2 (germline): GTSNPN, SVGIG (reference sequence). The CDR3 DNA follows: TGTGCCTGGAGTGTTTCAGAGAGGCATGGCTACACCTTC. Translation gives CAWSVSERHGYTF.

The chain uses TRBV7-3 and TRBJ2-1; TRBD1 aligns across 7 bases. Trimming at V came to 1 base and at J to 2 bases, leaving 2 bases not matched to a gene. The CDR3 totals 15 residues. Per germline, CDR1 SGHTA and CDR2 FQGTGA. The CDR3 coding sequence is TGTGCCAGCAGCTTAAGTCAGGGGGCCTACAATGAGCAGTTCTTC. Amino acid sequence: CASSLSQGAYNEQFF.

The J gene is TRBJ2-7, the V gene TRBV5-5, with a tentative D call TRBD2 (6 bases). CDR1 and CDR2 from the germline V gene are SGHKS and YYEKEE (reference sequence). The CDR3 is made up of 15 amino acids. V was shortened by 2 bases and J by 2 bases, with 14 bases between the two germline ends. Written as DNA, the CDR3 is TGTGCCAGCAGCTTCGCGGGGCAGCGAGCCTACGAGCAGTACTTC. This sequence encodes CASSFAGQRAYEQYF.

The rearrangement links TRBV2 to TRBJ2-7; D remains unclear. Germline-derived CDR1 and CDR2 are SNHLY and FYNNEI. V lost 6 bases and J 0 bases, leaving 3 bases between the germline ends. CDR3 length: 11 residues. CDR3 amino acids: CASSYSYEQYF. CDR3 nucleotide sequence: TGTGCCAGCAGCTACTCCTACGAGCAGTACTTC.